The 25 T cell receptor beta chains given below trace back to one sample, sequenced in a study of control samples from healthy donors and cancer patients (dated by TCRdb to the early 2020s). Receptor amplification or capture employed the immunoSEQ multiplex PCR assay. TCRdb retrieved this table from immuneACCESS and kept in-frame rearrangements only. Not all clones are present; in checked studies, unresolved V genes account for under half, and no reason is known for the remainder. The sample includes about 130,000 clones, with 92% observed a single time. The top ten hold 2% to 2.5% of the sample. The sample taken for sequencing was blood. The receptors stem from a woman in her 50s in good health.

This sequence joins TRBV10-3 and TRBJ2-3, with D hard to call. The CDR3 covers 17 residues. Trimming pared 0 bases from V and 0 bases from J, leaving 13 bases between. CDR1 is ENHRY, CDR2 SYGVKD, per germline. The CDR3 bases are TGTGCCATCAGTGAGTCGAGCGACGGCCTAAGCACAGATACGCAGTATTTT. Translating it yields CAISESSDGLSTDTQYF.

CDR3 DNA sequence: TGTGCCAGTAGTACTACAGGGACAGGGGTAACGCAGGGCTACACCTTC. Translated, it gives CASSTTGTGVTQGYTF. The chain links TRBV19 to TRBJ1-2; 10 positions match TRBD1. This CDR3 spans 16 amino acids. Trimming cost V 4 bases and J 8 bases; bases outside gene matches: 13. CDR1 and CDR2 (germline): LNHDA, SQIVND (reference sequence).

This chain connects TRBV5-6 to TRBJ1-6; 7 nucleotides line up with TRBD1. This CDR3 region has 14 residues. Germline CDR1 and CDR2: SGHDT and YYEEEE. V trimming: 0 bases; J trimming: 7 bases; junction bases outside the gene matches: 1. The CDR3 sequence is CASSLDRGNSPLHF. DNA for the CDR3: TGTGCCAGCAGCTTGGACAGGGGAAATTCACCCCTCCACTTT.

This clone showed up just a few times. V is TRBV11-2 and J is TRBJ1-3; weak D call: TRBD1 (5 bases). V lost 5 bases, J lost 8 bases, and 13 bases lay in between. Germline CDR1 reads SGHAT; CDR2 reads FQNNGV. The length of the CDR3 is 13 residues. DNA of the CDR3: TGTGCCAGCAGCCCGGGTGCCAGGGACACCATATATTTT. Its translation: CASSPGARDTIYF. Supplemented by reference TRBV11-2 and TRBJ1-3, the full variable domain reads EAGVAQSPRYKIIEKRQSVAFWCNPISGHATLYWYQQILGQGPKLLIQFQNNGVVDDSQLPKDRFSAERLKGVDSTLKIQPAKLEDSAVYLCASSPGARDTIYFGEGSWLTVV.

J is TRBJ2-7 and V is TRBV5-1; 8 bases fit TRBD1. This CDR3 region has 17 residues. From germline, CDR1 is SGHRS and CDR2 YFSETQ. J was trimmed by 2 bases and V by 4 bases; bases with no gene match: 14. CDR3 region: CASSAKKSDRAAYEQYF. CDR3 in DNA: TGCGCCAGCAGCGCAAAAAAGTCGGACAGGGCAGCCTACGAGCAGTACTTC.

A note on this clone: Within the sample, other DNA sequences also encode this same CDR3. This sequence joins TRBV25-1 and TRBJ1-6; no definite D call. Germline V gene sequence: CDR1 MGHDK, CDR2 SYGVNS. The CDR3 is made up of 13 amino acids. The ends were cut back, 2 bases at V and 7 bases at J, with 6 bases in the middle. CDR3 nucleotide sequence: TGTGCCAGCAGTGAACCGGGGAATTCACCCCTCCACTTT. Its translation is CASSEPGNSPLHF.

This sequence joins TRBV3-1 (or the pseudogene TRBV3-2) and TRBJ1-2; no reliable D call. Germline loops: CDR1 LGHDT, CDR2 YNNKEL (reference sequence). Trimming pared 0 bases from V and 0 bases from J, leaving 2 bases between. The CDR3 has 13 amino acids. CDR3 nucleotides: TGTGCCAGCAGCCAAGATTCTAACTATGGCTACACCTTC. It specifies CASSQDSNYGYTF.

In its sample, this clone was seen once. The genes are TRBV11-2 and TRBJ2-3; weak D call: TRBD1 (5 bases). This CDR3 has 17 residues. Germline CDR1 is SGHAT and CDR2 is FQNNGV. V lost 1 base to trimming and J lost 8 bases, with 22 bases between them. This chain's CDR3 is CASSLAGVGRVLGTQYF. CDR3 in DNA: TGTGCCAGCAGCTTAGCAGGTGTTGGCAGGGTTCTTGGTACGCAGTATTTT.

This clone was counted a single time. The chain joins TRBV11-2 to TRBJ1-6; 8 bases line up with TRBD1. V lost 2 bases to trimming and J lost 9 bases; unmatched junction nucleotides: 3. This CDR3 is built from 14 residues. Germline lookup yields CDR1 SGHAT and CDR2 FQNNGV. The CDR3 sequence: CASSLRDRGSPLHF. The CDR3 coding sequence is TGTGCCAGCAGCTTACGAGACAGGGGTTCACCCCTCCACTTT.

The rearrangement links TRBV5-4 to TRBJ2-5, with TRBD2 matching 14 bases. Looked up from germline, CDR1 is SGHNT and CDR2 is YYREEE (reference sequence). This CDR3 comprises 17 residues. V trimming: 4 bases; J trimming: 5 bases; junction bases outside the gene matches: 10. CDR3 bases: TGTGCCAGCAGCCCGGAGGGGACTAGCGGGAGATTGGAGACCCAGTACTTC. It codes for CASSPEGTSGRLETQYF.

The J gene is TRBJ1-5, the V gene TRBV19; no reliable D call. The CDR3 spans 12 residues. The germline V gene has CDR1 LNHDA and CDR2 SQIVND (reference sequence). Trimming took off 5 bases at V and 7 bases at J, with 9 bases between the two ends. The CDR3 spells CASSFPPQPQHF. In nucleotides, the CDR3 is TGTGCCAGTAGTTTCCCCCCCCAGCCCCAGCATTTT.

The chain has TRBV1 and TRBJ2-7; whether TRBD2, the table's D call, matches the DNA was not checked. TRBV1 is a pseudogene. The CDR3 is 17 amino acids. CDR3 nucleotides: TGCACCAGCAGCCAAGATCGGAGGGCTAGCGGGGGCTACGAGCAGTACTTC. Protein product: CTSSQDRRASGGYEQYF.

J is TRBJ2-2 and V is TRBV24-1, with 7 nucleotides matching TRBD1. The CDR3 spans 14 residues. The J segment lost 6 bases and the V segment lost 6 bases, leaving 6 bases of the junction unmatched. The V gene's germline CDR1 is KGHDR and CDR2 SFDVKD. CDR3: CATSRQGISGELFF. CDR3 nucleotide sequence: TGTGCCACCAGTCGACAGGGTATCTCCGGGGAGCTGTTTTTT.

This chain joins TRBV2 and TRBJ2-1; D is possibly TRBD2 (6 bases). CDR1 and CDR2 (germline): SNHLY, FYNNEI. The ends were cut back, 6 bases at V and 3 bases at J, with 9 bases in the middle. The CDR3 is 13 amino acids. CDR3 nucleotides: TGTGCCAGCAGCGGGGGATTCTACAATGAGCAGTTCTTC. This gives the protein CASSGGFYNEQFF. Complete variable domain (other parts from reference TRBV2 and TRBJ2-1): EPEVTQTPSHQVTQMGQEVILRCVPISNHLYFYWYRQILGQKVEFLVSFYNNEISEKSEIFDDQFSVERPDGSNFTLKIRSTKLEDSAMYFCASSGGFYNEQFFGPGTRLTVL.

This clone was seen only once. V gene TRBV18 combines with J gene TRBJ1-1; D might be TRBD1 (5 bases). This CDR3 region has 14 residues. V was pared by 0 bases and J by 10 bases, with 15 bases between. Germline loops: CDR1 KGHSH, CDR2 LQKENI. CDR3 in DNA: TGTGCCAGCTCACCACCCGACAGAAGCGGGGTAGCTTTCTTT. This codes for CASSPPDRSGVAFF.

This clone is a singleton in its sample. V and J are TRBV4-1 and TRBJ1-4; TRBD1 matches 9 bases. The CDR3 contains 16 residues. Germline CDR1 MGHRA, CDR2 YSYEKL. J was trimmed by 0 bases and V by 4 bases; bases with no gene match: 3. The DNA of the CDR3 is TGCGCCAGCAGCCCAAGGACAGGGGCAACTAATGAAAAACTGTTTTTT. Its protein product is CASSPRTGATNEKLFF.

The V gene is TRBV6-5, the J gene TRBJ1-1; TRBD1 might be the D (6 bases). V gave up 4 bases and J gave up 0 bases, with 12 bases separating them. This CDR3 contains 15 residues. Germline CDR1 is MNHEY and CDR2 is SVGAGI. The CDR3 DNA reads TGTGCCAGCAGTTCCGGACAGAGAATGAACACTGAAGCTTTCTTT. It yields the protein CASSSGQRMNTEAFF.

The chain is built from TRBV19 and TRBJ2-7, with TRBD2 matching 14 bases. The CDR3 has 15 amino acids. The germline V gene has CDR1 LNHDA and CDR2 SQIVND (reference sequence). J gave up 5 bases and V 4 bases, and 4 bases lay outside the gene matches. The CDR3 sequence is CASSKGGLAGDEQYF. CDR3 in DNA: TGTGCCAGTAGTAAGGGGGGACTAGCGGGAGACGAGCAGTACTTC.

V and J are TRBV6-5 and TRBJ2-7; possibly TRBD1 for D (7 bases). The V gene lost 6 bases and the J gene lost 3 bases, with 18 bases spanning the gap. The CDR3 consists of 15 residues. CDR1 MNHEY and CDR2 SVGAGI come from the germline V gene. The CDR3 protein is CASRVGGQRDYEQYF. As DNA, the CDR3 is TGTGCCAGCAGGGTCGGGGGACAGCGAGACTACGAGCAGTACTTC.

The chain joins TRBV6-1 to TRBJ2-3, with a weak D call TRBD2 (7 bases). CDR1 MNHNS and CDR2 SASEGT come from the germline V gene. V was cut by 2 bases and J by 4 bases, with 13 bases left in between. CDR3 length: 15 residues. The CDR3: CASSEMAGASDTQYF. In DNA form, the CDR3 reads TGTGCCAGCAGTGAAATGGCGGGGGCCTCAGATACGCAGTATTTT.

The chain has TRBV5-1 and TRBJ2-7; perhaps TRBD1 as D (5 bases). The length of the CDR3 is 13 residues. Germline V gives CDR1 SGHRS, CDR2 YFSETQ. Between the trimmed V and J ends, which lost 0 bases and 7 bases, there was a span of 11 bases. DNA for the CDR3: TGCGCCAGCAGCTTGGAGGACACCGGGGAGCAGTACTTC. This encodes CASSLEDTGEQYF.

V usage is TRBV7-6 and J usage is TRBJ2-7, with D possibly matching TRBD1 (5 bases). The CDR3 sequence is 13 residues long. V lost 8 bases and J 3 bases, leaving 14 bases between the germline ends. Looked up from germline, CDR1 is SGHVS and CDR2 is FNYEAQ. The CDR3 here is CASGTGTLYEQYF. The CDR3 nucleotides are TGTGCCAGCGGCACAGGAACCCTCTACGAGCAGTACTTC.

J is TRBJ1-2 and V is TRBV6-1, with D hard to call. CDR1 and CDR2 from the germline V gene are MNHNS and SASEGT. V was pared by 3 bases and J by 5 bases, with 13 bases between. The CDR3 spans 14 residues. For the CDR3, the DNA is TGTGCCAGCAGTGAGGTCGGACGGTCGTATGGCTACACCTTC. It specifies CASSEVGRSYGYTF.

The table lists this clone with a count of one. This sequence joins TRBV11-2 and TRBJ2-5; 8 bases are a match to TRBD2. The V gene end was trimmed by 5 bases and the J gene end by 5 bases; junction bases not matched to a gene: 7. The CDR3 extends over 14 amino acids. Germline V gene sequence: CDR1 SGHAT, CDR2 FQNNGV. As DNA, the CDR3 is TGTGCCAGCAGCCCGGGACTAGTTTCGGAGACCCAGTACTTC. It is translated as CASSPGLVSETQYF.

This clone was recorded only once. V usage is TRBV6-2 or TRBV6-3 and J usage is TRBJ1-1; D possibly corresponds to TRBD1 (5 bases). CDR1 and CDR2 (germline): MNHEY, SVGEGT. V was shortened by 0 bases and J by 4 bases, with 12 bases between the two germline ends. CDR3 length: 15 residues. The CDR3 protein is CASSYSGVRGTEAFF. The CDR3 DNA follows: TGTGCCAGCAGTTACTCGGGGGTAAGGGGCACTGAAGCTTTCTTT.